The sequence of this T cell receptor beta chain was determined in a study of cytomegalovirus exposure and HLA in healthy donors. In the case of this clone: The antigen remains unidentified.

PCR amplification relied on 60 Vbeta primers (plus 13 Jbeta primers). Assay used: immunoSEQ multiplex PCR; TCRdb lists only in-frame clones, some missing. The sample totals around 60,000 clones. The CDR3 spans 12 residues. Trimming took 6 bases from V and 4 from J, leaving 9 bases between them. CDR1 and CDR2 from the germline V gene are SEHNR and FQNEAQ (reference sequence). General study points: TCR beta sequences reportedly predicted most subjects' HLA-A and HLA-B alleles accurately.

The sequenced sample consisted of PBMCs. V gene TRBV7-9 combines with J gene TRBJ1-2; D call uncertain. The receptor was isolated from a man between 25 and 39 years old in good health and CMV-seropositive. The CDR3 protein is CASRHVPYGYTF. CDR3 bases: TGTGCCAGCAGACACGTCCCCTATGGCTACACCTTC. The entire variable domain, with the rest obtained from reference TRBV7-9 and TRBJ1-2, is as follows: DTGVSQNPRHKITKRGQNVTFRCDPISEHNRLYWYRQTLGQGPEFLTYFQNEAQLEKSRLLSDRFSAERPKGSFSTLEIQRTEQGDSAMYLCASRHVPYGYTFGSGTRLTVV.